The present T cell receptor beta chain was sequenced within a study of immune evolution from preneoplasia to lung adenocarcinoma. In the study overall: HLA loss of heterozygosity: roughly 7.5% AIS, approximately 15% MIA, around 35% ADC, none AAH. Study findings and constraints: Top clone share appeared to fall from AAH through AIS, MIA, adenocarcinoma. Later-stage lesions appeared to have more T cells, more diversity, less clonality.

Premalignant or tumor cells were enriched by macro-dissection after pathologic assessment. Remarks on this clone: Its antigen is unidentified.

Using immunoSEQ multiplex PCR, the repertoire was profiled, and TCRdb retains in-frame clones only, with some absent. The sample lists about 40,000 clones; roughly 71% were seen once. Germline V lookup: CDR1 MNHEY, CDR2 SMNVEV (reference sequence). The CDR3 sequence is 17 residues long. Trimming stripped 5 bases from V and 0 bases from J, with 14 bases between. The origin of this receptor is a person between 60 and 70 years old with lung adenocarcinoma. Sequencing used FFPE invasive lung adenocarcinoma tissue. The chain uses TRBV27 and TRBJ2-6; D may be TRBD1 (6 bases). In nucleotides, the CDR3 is TGTGCCAGCAGTCCCAGGACAGACCCCTCTGGGGCCAACGTCCTGACTTTC. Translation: CASSPRTDPSGANVLTF.